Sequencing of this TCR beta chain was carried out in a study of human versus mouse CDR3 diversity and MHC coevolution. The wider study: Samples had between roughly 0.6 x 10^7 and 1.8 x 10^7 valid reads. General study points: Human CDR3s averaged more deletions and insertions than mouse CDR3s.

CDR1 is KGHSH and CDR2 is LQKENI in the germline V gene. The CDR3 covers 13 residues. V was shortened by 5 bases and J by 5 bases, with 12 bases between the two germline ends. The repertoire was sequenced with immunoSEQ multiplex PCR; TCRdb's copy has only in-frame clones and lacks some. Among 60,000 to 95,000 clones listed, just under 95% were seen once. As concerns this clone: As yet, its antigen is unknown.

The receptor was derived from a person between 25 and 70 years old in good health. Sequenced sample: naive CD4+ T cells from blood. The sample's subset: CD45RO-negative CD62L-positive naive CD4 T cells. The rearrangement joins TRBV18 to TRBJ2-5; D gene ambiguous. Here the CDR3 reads CASSISRMETQYF. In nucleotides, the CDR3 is TGTGCCAGCTCAATTTCCAGGATGGAGACCCAGTACTTC.